This passage covers 26 T cell receptor beta chains from one sample sequenced in a study of blood T cells in healthy people across ages. A second PCR of 7 to 11 cycles used a sample-barcoded 5' primer and a J-beta primer mix. MiXCR, run by TCRdb on the 5' RACE reads, gives a single entry per CDR3 protein. The sample contains 850,000 or so distinct CDR3 sequences, under 35% of which appear only once. The sequencing input was blood. The source is a woman of 80 years or more in good health.

The chain employs TRBV28 and TRBJ1-2; no reliable D call. V gave up 2 bases and J gave up 6 bases, with 10 bases separating them. CDR3 size: 13 residues. Germline V gene sequence: CDR1 MDHEN, CDR2 SYDVKM. This CDR3 reads CASSLSRSHGYTF. The CDR3 region has the DNA TGTGCCAGCAGTTTAAGTAGGAGCCATGGCTACACCTTC.

Concerning this clonotype itself: Being one base from a much bigger clone, this may be a read error. The chain joins TRBV6-2 or TRBV6-3 to TRBJ2-7, with 8 bases that match TRBD2. The CDR3 runs to 15 residues. The germline V gene encodes CDR1 MNHEY and CDR2 SVGEGT. Trimming removed 8 bases from V and 7 bases from J; junction bases left unmatched: 16. CDR3 DNA sequence: TGTGCCAGCTTTCCCGGGGGGGGAGCCCAGAATGAGCAGTACTTC. Translated: CASFPGGGAQNEQYF.

The chain carries TRBV20-1 and TRBJ2-3; maybe TRBD2 (5 bases). The CDR3 has 13 amino acids. Germline values: CDR1 DFQATT, CDR2 SNEGSKA (reference sequence). V lost 5 bases and J 5 bases, leaving 14 bases between the germline ends. The CDR3 is CSAGPGGQDTQYF. CDR3 nucleotides: TGCAGTGCTGGGCCGGGCGGGCAAGATACGCAGTATTTT.

This clonotype occurred many times. Here the CDR3 reads CASSSRTAYNSPLHF. As DNA, the CDR3 is TGTGCCAGCAGTTCAAGGACAGCTTATAATTCACCCCTCCACTTT. The chain combines TRBV12-3 or TRBV12-4 with TRBJ1-6, with D perhaps TRBD1 (6 bases). CDR3 length: 15 residues. V was trimmed by 4 bases and J by 4 bases, leaving 11 bases between them.

This chain connects TRBV20-1 to TRBJ2-1; 8 bases line up with TRBD1. V lost 0 bases to trimming and J lost 7 bases; unmatched junction nucleotides: 14. CDR1 and CDR2 (germline): DFQATT, SNEGSKA (reference sequence). The CDR3 consists of 17 residues. The CDR3: CSARDSISGTGGNEQFF. Written as DNA, the CDR3 is TGCAGTGCTAGAGACTCCATATCCGGGACAGGTGGTAATGAGCAGTTCTTC.

The table lists this clonotype with a few counts. This chain uses TRBV20-1 with TRBJ1-2, with no clear D. Germline CDR1 DFQATT, CDR2 SNEGSKA (reference sequence). The CDR3 length is 17 residues. The V end lost 4 bases, the J end lost 2 bases, and 23 bases lay between the germline ends. The CDR3 region is CSAKSQEGYSGNYGYTF. The DNA of the CDR3 is TGCAGTGCTAAGTCGCAGGAAGGTTATTCTGGGAACTATGGCTACACCTTC.

This clonotype was picked up many times. J is TRBJ1-5 and V is TRBV20-1, with a tentative D call TRBD1 (6 bases). In germline, CDR1 is DFQATT, CDR2 SNEGSKA (reference sequence). V was pared by 5 bases and J by 3 bases, with 17 bases between. The CDR3 covers 15 residues. The CDR3 region is CSALRQAINNQPQHF. In nucleotides, the CDR3 is TGCAGTGCTTTAAGACAGGCAATAAACAATCAGCCCCAGCATTTT.

In this sample, this clonotype turned up a few times. The chain employs TRBV21-1 and TRBJ1-5; TRBD1 is the table's D call and was not checked against the DNA. TRBV21-1 is a documented pseudogene. There are 14 residues in the CDR3. CDR3 bases: TGTGCCAGCAGCATTGGACAGGAGGATCAGCCCCAGCATTTT. It yields the protein CASSIGQEDQPQHF.

There are many counts of this clonotype. V gene TRBV4-3 combines with J gene TRBJ1-2; D is uncertain. CDR3 length: 16 residues. Germline V gives CDR1 LGHNA, CDR2 YSLEER. Trimming pared 0 bases from V and 0 bases from J, leaving 11 bases between. For the CDR3, the DNA is TGCGCCAGCAGCCAAGAACCCGGGCCAGCTAACTATGGCTACACCTTC. Its protein product is CASSQEPGPANYGYTF.

The V and J genes are TRBV6-1 and TRBJ1-1; 7 bases agree with TRBD1. The germline CDR1 and CDR2 sequences are MNHNS and SASEGT. V gave up 3 bases and J gave up 5 bases; unmatched junction bases: 3. The CDR3 covers 13 residues. This chain's CDR3 is CASSETGWTEAFF. The CDR3 DNA sequence: TGTGCCAGCAGTGAGACAGGGTGGACTGAAGCTTTCTTT.

V is TRBV24-1 and J is TRBJ2-7; maybe TRBD1 (5 bases). In germline, CDR1 is KGHDR, CDR2 SFDVKD. Trimming took 4 bases from V and 0 from J, leaving 9 bases between them. This CDR3 spans 14 amino acids. CDR3 coding DNA: TGTGCCACCAGTGACGCAGGGAACTCCTACGAGCAGTACTTC. Protein: CATSDAGNSYEQYF.

The table lists this clonotype with a few counts. A much bigger clone sits one base away, suggesting this may be a read error. V is TRBV20-1 and J is TRBJ2-1; 8 bases are shared with TRBD2. Gene TRBJ2-7 matches the end of the DNA better, so the J call may be wrong. This CDR3 is 16 amino acids long. CDR1 is DFQATT and CDR2 is SNEGSKA in the germline V gene (reference sequence). The CDR3 bases are TGCAGTGCTCCAACGCGGGGGGCGAGCTCCTACAATGAGCAGTACTTC. This gives the protein CSAPTRGASSYNEQYF.

The chain uses TRBV27 and TRBJ1-5; no firm D call. The CDR3 sequence is 15 residues long. V lost 2 bases and J lost 4, with 12 bases in between. Germline lookup yields CDR1 MNHEY and CDR2 SMNVEV (reference sequence). In DNA, the CDR3 is TGTGCCAGCAGTTTAAACCAGCTCGGGAATCAGCCCCAGCATTTT. This gives the protein CASSLNQLGNQPQHF.

Concerning this clonotype: Given a much more abundant clone one base away, this may be a read error. The rearrangement joins TRBV7-7 to TRBJ2-3; 14 bases line up with TRBD2. Looked up from germline, CDR1 is SSHAT and CDR2 is FNYEAQ (reference sequence). This CDR3 spans 19 amino acids. As DNA, the CDR3 is TGTGCTAGCAGCCTTAAGGGACTAGCGGGGGAGTCTAGCACAGATATGCAGTATTTT. As protein: CASSLKGLAGESSTDMQYF.

Details on this clonotype: A much larger clone lies a single base off, so this may be a read error. The rearrangement joins TRBV28 to TRBJ1-5; TRBD1 agrees at 7 bases. V trimming: 5 bases; J trimming: 5 bases; junction bases outside the gene matches: 6. CDR3 length: 14 amino acids. The germline V gene encodes CDR1 MDHEN and CDR2 SYDVKM. The CDR3 protein is CASSRTGADQPQHF. As DNA, the CDR3 is TGTGCCAGCAGTAGAACAGGGGCGGATCAGCCCCAGCATTTT.

The chain combines TRBV20-1 with TRBJ1-1; TRBD1 might be the D (5 bases). With 2 bases removed from V and 8 bases from J, the gap between germline ends came to 9 bases. This CDR3 has 11 residues. The V gene's germline CDR1 is DFQATT and CDR2 SNEGSKA (reference sequence). The CDR3 region has the DNA TGCAGTGCTAGACTAGGGGCGGAAGCTTTCTTT. Encoded protein: CSARLGAEAFF.

This clonotype was detected only a few times. One junction end does not reproduce the germline sequence, and a read error may be involved. V gene TRBV20-1 combines with J gene TRBJ2-1, with D possibly matching TRBD2 (7 bases). Germline CDR1 DFQATT, CDR2 SNEGSKA (reference sequence). The CDR3 is made up of 12 amino acids. CDR3 region: CRAREGGDVQFF. As DNA, the CDR3 is TGCAGGGCTAGAGAAGGGGGGGACGTGCAGTTCTTC.

The count of this clonotype is one. The chain uses TRBV12-3 or TRBV12-4 and TRBJ2-7; TRBD1 aligns across 7 bases. Unmatched junction bases numbered 14, after V lost 8 bases and J lost 10 bases. The CDR3 sequence is 13 residues long. The CDR3 loop reads CASRRTGDLEQYF. The CDR3 bases are TGTGCCAGCCGTCGAACAGGGGATCTAGAACAGTACTTC.

Of note for this clonotype: The conserved final phenylalanine or tryptophan is absent from the CDR3, which likely points to a read error. Because the CDR3's place on the DNA is in doubt, the DNA is left out and the CDR3 is given as listed by TCRdb. This CDR3 is CASSQGQEWGYAC. J is TRBJ1-2 and V is TRBV7-2; TRBD1, the D gene given by the table, was not confirmed from the DNA. CDR1 and CDR2 from the germline V gene are SGHTA and FQGNSA. The CDR3 extends over 13 residues, inclusive of both ends.

Concerning this clonotype itself: This sequence may be a read error, since a much larger clone differs from it by one base. CDR3 amino acids: CASSGSWADTQYF. The CDR3 coding sequence is TGTGCCAGCAGCGGTAGCTGGGCAGATACGCAGTATTTT. The V gene is TRBV21-1, the J gene TRBJ2-3. TRBV21-1 constitutes a pseudogene. The CDR3 has 13 amino acids.

The gene calls are TRBV11-2 and TRBJ2-1; 9 nucleotides align to TRBD2. This CDR3 spans 15 amino acids. The germline CDR1 and CDR2 sequences are SGHAT and FQNNGV. With 1 base clipped from V and 6 bases from J, the junction kept 4 bases outside the gene matches. The CDR3 nucleotides read TGTGCCAGCAGCTTAGTGCGGGGGGGTTGCAATGAGCAGTTCTTC. Its translation is CASSLVRGGCNEQFF.

The chain is built from TRBV20-1 and TRBJ2-1; D might be TRBD1 or TRBD2, each matching 5 bases. The CDR3 sequence is 11 residues long. V lost 6 bases and J 7 bases, leaving 10 bases between the germline ends. Germline values: CDR1 DFQATT, CDR2 SNEGSKA (reference sequence). The CDR3 sequence: CSAYGANEQFF. CDR3 nucleotide sequence: TGCAGTGCGTACGGGGCTAATGAGCAGTTCTTC.

This clonotype occurred many times. The chain has TRBV7-2 and TRBJ2-5; 12 positions agree with TRBD2. The CDR3 covers 14 residues. Germline V gives CDR1 SGHTA, CDR2 FQGNSA. Trimming took 4 bases from V and 6 from J; bases not matched to a gene: 3. In DNA form, the CDR3 reads TGTGCCAGCAGCTCGACTAGCGGGGGAAAGACCCAGTACTTC. Encoded protein: CASSSTSGGKTQYF. The whole variable domain, remainder taken from reference TRBV7-2 and TRBJ2-5, is GAGVSQSPSNKVTEKGKDVELRCDPISGHTALYWYRQSLGQGLEFLIYFQGNSAPDKSGLPSDRFSAERTGGSVSTLTIQRTQQEDSAVYLCASSSTSGGKTQYFGPGTRLLVL.

The V gene is TRBV6-2 or TRBV6-3, the J gene TRBJ1-1; D ambiguous. Per the germline V gene, CDR1 is MNHEY and CDR2 is SVGEGT. The CDR3 covers 14 residues. Trimming removed 7 bases from V and 1 base from J, with 13 bases in between. In DNA form, the CDR3 reads TGTGCCAGCAAAGATCCTCCCACGAACACTGAAGCTTTCTTT. Encoded protein: CASKDPPTNTEAFF.

This clonotype has a count of ten or more. The chain recombines TRBV28 with TRBJ2-7; 11 nucleotides agree with TRBD1. Per germline, CDR1 MDHEN and CDR2 SYDVKM. V lost 7 bases and J lost 3; bases outside the gene matches: 5. The CDR3 is made up of 14 amino acids. CDR3 region: CASTLGQGVYEQYF. The CDR3, as DNA: TGTGCCAGCACTTTGGGACAGGGGGTCTACGAGCAGTACTTC.

The J gene is TRBJ2-2, the V gene TRBV27; D remains unclear. The V end lost 6 bases, the J end lost 5 bases, and 10 bases lay between the germline ends. This CDR3 spans 13 amino acids. Germline-derived CDR1 and CDR2 are MNHEY and SMNVEV (reference sequence). CDR3 residues: CASRGKSTGELFF. In nucleotides, the CDR3 is TGTGCCAGCAGGGGGAAATCAACCGGGGAGCTGTTTTTT.